The 9 T cell receptor beta chains below all came from one sample that was sequenced in a study of OX40 agonist ivuxolimab in advanced cancers. Libraries were built with the immunoSEQ multiplex PCR assay. This immuneACCESS table, as held by TCRdb, lists in-frame sequences with V and J called but not all clones. Of the missing ones, under half trace to an unresolved V gene in checked studies; the others have no known cause. The sample table records tens of thousands of clones; roughly 84% of these occur just once. Clones ranked in the top ten supply approximately 21% of the sample. This specimen was CD4+ or CD8+ T cells sorted from blood, taken in a trial of the OX40 agonist ivuxolimab. The receptor source for this set is an adult with an advanced solid tumor such as melanoma, head and neck, liver or kidney cancer.

The chain has TRBV9 and TRBJ2-7; D is unresolved. Per the germline V gene, CDR1 is SGDLS and CDR2 is YYNGEE. V lost 1 base to trimming and J lost 5 bases, with 13 bases between them. The CDR3 is made up of 14 amino acids. CDR3 DNA: TGTGCCAGCAGCGTAAGGGCAGGATCGGACGAGCAGTACTTC. This encodes CASSVRAGSDEQYF.

The chain couples TRBV9 to TRBJ2-3; D could derive from TRBD1 or TRBD2 (5 bases each). CDR1 and CDR2 from the germline V gene are SGDLS and YYNGEE. V lost 0 bases to trimming and J lost 0 bases, with 11 bases between them. The CDR3 is 16 residues long. The CDR3 is CASSVGGRASTDTQYF. DNA of the CDR3: TGTGCCAGCAGCGTAGGGGGACGTGCTAGCACAGATACGCAGTATTTT. The full variable domain, with the rest looked up from reference TRBV9 and TRBJ2-3, is DSGVTQTPKHLITATGQRVTLRCSPRSGDLSVYWYQQSLDQGLQFLIQYYNGEERAKGNILERFSAQQFPDLHSELNLSSLELGDSALYFCASSVGGRASTDTQYFGPGTRLTVL.

The chain has TRBV5-1 and TRBJ2-3; no definite D call. Trimming removed 0 bases from V and 4 bases from J, with 6 bases in between. Per germline, CDR1 SGHRS and CDR2 YFSETQ. The CDR3 loop spans 13 amino acids. The CDR3: CASSLAGADTQYF. CDR3 nucleotides: TGCGCCAGCAGCTTGGCTGGGGCAGATACGCAGTATTTT.

The V call is TRBV4-1, the J call TRBJ2-7; D tentatively fits TRBD1 or TRBD2 (6 bases each). The CDR3 runs to 13 residues. In germline, CDR1 is MGHRA, CDR2 YSYEKL. Trimming pared 3 bases from V and 7 bases from J, leaving 13 bases between. This CDR3 is CASSHPGGLEQYF. CDR3 nucleotides: TGCGCCAGCAGCCATCCCGGGGGCTTGGAGCAGTACTTC.

The chain recombines TRBV27 with TRBJ1-1; tentative D call: TRBD1 (5 bases). Trimming pared 4 bases from V and 7 bases from J, leaving 10 bases between. Germline loops: CDR1 MNHEY, CDR2 SMNVEV (reference sequence). CDR3 length: 12 residues. The CDR3 reads CASSSPGGEAFF. The DNA for the CDR3 is TGTGCCAGCAGTTCACCCGGGGGTGAAGCTTTCTTT.

CDR3 sequence (DNA): TGTGCCAGCAGTTTCCGATACAGCGGGGGATACAATGAGCAGTTCTTC. As protein: CASSFRYSGGYNEQFF. The chain joins TRBV27 to TRBJ2-1; 8 nucleotides align to TRBD2. CDR3 size: 16 residues. Germline trimming cut 3 bases from V and 4 bases from J; bases unmatched to any gene: 8. The germline V gene encodes CDR1 MNHEY and CDR2 SMNVEV (reference sequence).

The chain uses TRBV28 and TRBJ2-6; a possible D gene is TRBD2 (5 bases). V gave up 1 base and J gave up 0 bases, with 13 bases separating them. There are 18 residues in the CDR3. Germline lookup yields CDR1 MDHEN and CDR2 SYDVKM. Here the CDR3 DNA reads TGTGCCAGCAGTTTATCGGGGTCCATTAGCTCTGGGGCCAACGTCCTGACTTTC. Translated: CASSLSGSISSGANVLTF.

The chain has TRBV27 and TRBJ2-7, with D perhaps TRBD1 (6 bases). Trimming removed 2 bases at V and 1 base at J, with 12 bases between. In germline, CDR1 is MNHEY, CDR2 SMNVEV (reference sequence). This CDR3 is built from 15 residues. CDR3: CASSLGQLPSYEQYF. As DNA, the CDR3 is TGTGCCAGCAGTTTAGGACAGTTGCCTTCCTACGAGCAGTACTTC.

J is TRBJ2-7 and V is TRBV20-1, with D uncertain. Trimming left V 5 bases short and J 2 bases short, with 7 bases between. This CDR3 region has 11 residues. Germline V lookup: CDR1 DFQATT, CDR2 SNEGSKA (reference sequence). CDR3 protein: CSADVAYEQYF. The CDR3 DNA sequence: TGCAGTGCTGACGTAGCCTACGAGCAGTACTTC.